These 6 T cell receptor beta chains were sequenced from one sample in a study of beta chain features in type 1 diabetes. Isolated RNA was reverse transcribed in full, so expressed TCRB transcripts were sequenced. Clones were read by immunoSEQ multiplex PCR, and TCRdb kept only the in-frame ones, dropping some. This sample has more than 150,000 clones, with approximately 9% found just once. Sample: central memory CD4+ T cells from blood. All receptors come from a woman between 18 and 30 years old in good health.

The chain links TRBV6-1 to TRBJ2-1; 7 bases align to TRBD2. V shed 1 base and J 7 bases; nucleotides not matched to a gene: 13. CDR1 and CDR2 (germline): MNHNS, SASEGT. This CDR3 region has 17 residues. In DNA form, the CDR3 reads TGTGCCAGCAGTGAAGAGGGCAGCTGGGGGGGAAGGAATGAGCAGTTCTTC. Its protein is CASSEEGSWGGRNEQFF.

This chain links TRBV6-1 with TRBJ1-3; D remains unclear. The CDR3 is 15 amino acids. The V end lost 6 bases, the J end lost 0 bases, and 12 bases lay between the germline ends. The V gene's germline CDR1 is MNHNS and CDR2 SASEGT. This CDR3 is CASSVQSLSGNTIYF. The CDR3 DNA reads TGTGCCAGCAGCGTACAGTCCCTCTCTGGAAACACCATATATTTT.

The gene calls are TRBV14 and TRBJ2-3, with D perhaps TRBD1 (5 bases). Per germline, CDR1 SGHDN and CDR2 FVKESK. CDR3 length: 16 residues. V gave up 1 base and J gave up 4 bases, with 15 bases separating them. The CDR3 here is CASSQGAVRVSDTQYF. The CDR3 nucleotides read TGTGCCAGCAGCCAAGGTGCGGTCAGGGTGTCAGATACGCAGTATTTT.

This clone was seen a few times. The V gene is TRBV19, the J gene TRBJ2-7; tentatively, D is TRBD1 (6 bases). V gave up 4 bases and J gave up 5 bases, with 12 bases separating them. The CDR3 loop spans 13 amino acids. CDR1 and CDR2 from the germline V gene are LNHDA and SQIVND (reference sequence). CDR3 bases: TGTGCCAGTAGTAGAAACCGGGACAACGAGCAGTACTTC. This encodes CASSRNRDNEQYF.

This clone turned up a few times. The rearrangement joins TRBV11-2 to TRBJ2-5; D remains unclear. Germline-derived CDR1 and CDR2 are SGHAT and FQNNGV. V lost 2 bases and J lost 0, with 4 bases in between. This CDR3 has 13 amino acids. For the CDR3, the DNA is TGTGCCAGCAGCTTAACTTACCAAGAGACCCAGTACTTC. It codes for CASSLTYQETQYF.

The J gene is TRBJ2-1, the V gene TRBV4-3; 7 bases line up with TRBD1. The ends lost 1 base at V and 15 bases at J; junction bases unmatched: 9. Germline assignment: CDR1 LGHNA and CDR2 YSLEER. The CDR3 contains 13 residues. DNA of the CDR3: TGCGCCAGCAGCCAAGGGTGGGGCGACAGGGTGTTCTTC. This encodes CASSQGWGDRVFF.